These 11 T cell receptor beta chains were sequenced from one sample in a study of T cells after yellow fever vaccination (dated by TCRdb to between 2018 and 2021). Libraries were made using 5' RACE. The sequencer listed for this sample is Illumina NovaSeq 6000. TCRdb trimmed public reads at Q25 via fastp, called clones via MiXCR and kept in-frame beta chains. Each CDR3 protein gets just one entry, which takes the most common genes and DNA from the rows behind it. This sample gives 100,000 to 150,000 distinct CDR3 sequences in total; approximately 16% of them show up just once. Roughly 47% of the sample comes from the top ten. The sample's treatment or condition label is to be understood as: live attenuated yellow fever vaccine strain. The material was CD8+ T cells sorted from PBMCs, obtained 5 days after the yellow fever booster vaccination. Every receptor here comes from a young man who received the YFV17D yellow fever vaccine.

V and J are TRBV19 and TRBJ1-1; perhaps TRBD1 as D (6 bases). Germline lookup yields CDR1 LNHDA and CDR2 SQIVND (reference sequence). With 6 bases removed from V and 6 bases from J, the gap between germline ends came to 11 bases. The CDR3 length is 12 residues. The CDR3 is CASRLKGAEAFF. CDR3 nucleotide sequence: TGTGCCAGTAGGTTAAAGGGGGCTGAAGCTTTCTTT.

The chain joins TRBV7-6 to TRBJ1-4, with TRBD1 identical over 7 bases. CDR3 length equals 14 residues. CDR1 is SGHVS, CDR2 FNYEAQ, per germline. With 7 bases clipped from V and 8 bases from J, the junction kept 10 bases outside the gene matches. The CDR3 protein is CASTHRGPGEKLFF. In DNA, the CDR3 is TGTGCCAGCACGCACAGGGGACCTGGGGAAAAACTGTTTTTT.

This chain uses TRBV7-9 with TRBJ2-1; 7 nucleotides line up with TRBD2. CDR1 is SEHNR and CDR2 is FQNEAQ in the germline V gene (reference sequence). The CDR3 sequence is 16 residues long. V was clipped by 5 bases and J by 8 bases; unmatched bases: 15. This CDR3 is CASSPNDQRGWDEQFF. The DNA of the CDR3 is TGTGCCAGCAGCCCGAACGATCAGCGGGGCTGGGATGAGCAGTTCTTC.

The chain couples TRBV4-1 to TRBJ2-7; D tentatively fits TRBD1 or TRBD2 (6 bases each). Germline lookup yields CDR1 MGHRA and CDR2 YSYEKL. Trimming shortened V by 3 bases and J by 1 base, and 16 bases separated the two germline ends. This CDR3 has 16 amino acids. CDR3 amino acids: CASSQDDGGGSYEQYF. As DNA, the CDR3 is TGCGCCAGCAGCCAGGACGATGGAGGGGGATCCTACGAGCAGTACTTC.

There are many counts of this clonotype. The CDR3 sequence is CASSPYSWDTQYF. Written as DNA, the CDR3 is TGTGCCAGCAGTCCCTACTCGTGGGATACGCAGTATTTT. The chain links TRBV12-3 or TRBV12-4 to TRBJ2-3, with D unresolved. This CDR3 is built from 13 residues. V was trimmed by 5 bases and J by 6 bases, leaving 12 bases between them.

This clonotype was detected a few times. DNA for the CDR3: TGTGCCAGCAGTTTAGAATCCCAAGATACGCAGTATTTT. Translated: CASSLESQDTQYF. The J gene is TRBJ2-3, the V gene TRBV28; D gene ambiguous. Trimming stripped 2 bases from V and 5 bases from J, with 8 bases between. Germline CDR1 is MDHEN and CDR2 is SYDVKM. This CDR3 comprises 13 residues.

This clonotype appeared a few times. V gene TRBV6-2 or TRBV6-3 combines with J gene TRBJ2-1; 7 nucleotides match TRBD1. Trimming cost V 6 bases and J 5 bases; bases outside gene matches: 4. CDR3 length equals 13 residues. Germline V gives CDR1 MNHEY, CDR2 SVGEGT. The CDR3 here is CASRPQGDNEQFF. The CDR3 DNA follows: TGTGCCAGCAGACCCCAGGGGGACAATGAGCAGTTCTTC.

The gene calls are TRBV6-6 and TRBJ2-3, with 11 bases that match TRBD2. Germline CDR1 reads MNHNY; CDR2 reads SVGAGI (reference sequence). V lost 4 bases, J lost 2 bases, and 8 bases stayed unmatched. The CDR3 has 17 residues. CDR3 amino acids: CASSSNLLAGATDTQYF. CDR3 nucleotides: TGTGCCAGCAGTTCCAACTTACTAGCGGGGGCCACAGATACGCAGTATTTT.

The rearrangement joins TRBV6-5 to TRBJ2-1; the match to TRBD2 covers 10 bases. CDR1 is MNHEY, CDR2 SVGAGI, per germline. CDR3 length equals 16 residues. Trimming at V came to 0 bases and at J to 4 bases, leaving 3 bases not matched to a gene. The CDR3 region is CASSYSASGGYNEQFF. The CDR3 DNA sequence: TGTGCCAGCAGTTACTCGGCTAGCGGGGGTTACAATGAGCAGTTCTTC.

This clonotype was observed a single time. The CDR3 loop is CASSPRGGGSTEAFF. CDR3 nucleotides: TGTGCCAGCAGCCCCCGGGGGGGGGGATCCACTGAAGCTTTCTTT. This chain connects TRBV7-9 to TRBJ1-1; tentative D call: TRBD1 (5 bases). CDR1 SEHNR and CDR2 FQNEAQ come from the germline V gene (reference sequence). The CDR3 totals 15 residues. V was shortened by 5 bases and J by 4 bases, with 17 bases between the two germline ends.

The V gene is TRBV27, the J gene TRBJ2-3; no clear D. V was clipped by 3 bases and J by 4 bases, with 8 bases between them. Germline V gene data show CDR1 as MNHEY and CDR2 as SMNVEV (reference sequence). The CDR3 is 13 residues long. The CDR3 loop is CASSLVGPDTQYF. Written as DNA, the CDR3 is TGTGCCAGCAGTTTGGTAGGGCCAGATACGCAGTATTTT.